These 20 T cell receptor beta chains share one sample of origin, sequenced in a study of shared clonotypes between healthy human individuals. Some clones are missing from TCRdb's copy, which holds only in-frame ones; the method was immunoSEQ multiplex PCR. The top ten hold 0.35% to 0.45% of the sample, which has a few million clones, 80% to 95% seen once. Source material: naive CD4+ T cells from PBMCs. Subset specified: CD45RA+ positively selected. The receptors stem from a man between 18 and 29 years old in good health. Some clones in this sample may be carry-over from other donors' samples.

This chain connects TRBV2 to TRBJ1-1; 7 positions match TRBD1. Germline CDR1 SNHLY, CDR2 FYNNEI. This CDR3 has 15 amino acids. Trimming removed 5 bases from V and 0 bases from J; junction bases left unmatched: 6. CDR3 sequence reads: CASSRQGGMNTEAFF. Written as DNA, the CDR3 is TGTGCCAGCAGTCGACAGGGTGGGATGAACACTGAAGCTTTCTTT.

This sequence joins TRBV6-6 and TRBJ2-7, with D possibly matching TRBD1 (6 bases). Germline V lookup: CDR1 MNHNY, CDR2 SVGAGI (reference sequence). Trimming took 5 bases from V and 2 from J, leaving 13 bases between them. The length of the CDR3 is 14 residues. CDR3 loop: CASSARQETYEQYF. CDR3 bases: TGTGCCAGCAGTGCCCGACAGGAGACCTACGAGCAGTACTTC.

This chain connects TRBV7-8 to TRBJ2-1; no definite D call. V lost 2 bases and J lost 0, with 5 bases in between. There are 14 residues in the CDR3. Germline values: CDR1 SGHVS, CDR2 FQNEAQ. In DNA form, the CDR3 reads TGTGCCAGCAGCTTACTGTTCTCCTACAATGAGCAGTTCTTC. It encodes CASSLLFSYNEQFF.

V is TRBV29-1 and J is TRBJ2-5; weak D call: TRBD1 (5 bases). V lost 0 bases, J lost 4 bases, and 9 bases lay in between. CDR3 length: 13 amino acids. Germline lookup yields CDR1 SQVTM and CDR2 ANQGSEA. The CDR3 DNA reads as TGCAGCGTTGAAGATCAGGGTTCAGAGACCCAGTACTTC. It translates to CSVEDQGSETQYF.

The gene calls are TRBV5-1 and TRBJ2-2; D is unresolved. Germline V gene lookup returns CDR1 SGHRS and CDR2 YFSETQ. V dropped 4 bases and J dropped 5 bases, with 12 bases sitting between them. This CDR3 contains 14 residues. The CDR3 DNA sequence: TGCGCCAGCAGCCTGGAGACGTCGACCGGGGAGCTGTTTTTT. Translated, it gives CASSLETSTGELFF.

The genes are TRBV12-5 and TRBJ2-1; D is unresolved. The CDR3 loop spans 13 amino acids. V dropped 5 bases and J dropped 8 bases, with 13 bases sitting between them. CDR1 is LGHNT, CDR2 FRNRAP, per germline. This CDR3 is CASGPPSLDEQFF. In DNA form, the CDR3 reads TGTGCTAGTGGTCCTCCCTCTTTGGATGAGCAGTTCTTC.

This chain connects TRBV11-1 to TRBJ2-7; 8 positions match TRBD2. Trimming cost V 1 base and J 5 bases; bases outside gene matches: 10. The CDR3 loop spans 16 amino acids. Germline V lookup: CDR1 SGHAT, CDR2 FQDESV (reference sequence). This CDR3 reads CASSLGTQREGHEQYF. The CDR3 DNA reads as TGTGCCAGCAGCTTAGGAACGCAACGGGAGGGCCACGAGCAGTACTTC.

In the case of this clone: Other nucleotide sequences from this sample produce the same CDR3. The chain has TRBV7-3 and TRBJ2-1; D is perhaps TRBD2 (6 bases). From germline, CDR1 is SGHTA and CDR2 FQGTGA. This CDR3 spans 15 amino acids. V was pared by 4 bases and J by 0 bases, with 10 bases between. The chain's CDR3 is CASSSQRASYNEQFF. Here the CDR3 DNA reads TGTGCCAGCAGCTCTCAGCGGGCCTCCTACAATGAGCAGTTCTTC.

V and J are TRBV5-1 and TRBJ2-5; D may correspond to TRBD1 or TRBD2 (5 bases each). Per the germline V gene, CDR1 is SGHRS and CDR2 is YFSETQ. Trimming removed 1 base from V and 5 bases from J, with 9 bases in between. CDR3 length equals 13 residues. CDR3 protein: CASSLSGPETQYF. For the CDR3, the DNA is TGCGCCAGCAGCTTGTCGGGGCCGGAGACCCAGTACTTC. The whole variable domain, remainder taken from reference TRBV5-1 and TRBJ2-5, is KAGVTQTPRYLIKTRGQQVTLSCSPISGHRSVSWYQQTPGQGLQFLFEYFSETQRNKGNFPGRFSGRQFSNSRSEMNVSTLELGDSALYLCASSLSGPETQYFGPGTRLLVL.

For this clone: The identical CDR3 is also encoded by other nucleotide sequences in the sample. The chain employs TRBV6-5 and TRBJ1-2, with D unclear. This CDR3 is 11 amino acids long. Trimming took 6 bases from V and 1 from J, leaving 3 bases between them. The germline gives CDR1 MNHEY, CDR2 SVGAGI. The CDR3 nucleotides read TGTGCCAGCAGCAGTAACTATGGCTACACCTTC. As protein: CASSSNYGYTF.

V usage is TRBV7-3 and J usage is TRBJ2-2; 8 nucleotides align to TRBD2. CDR3 length equals 16 residues. From germline, CDR1 is SGHTA and CDR2 FQGTGA. V lost 5 bases to trimming and J lost 7 bases; unmatched junction nucleotides: 12. The CDR3 is CASSRPLGSGDGELFF. In DNA, the CDR3 is TGTGCCAGCAGCCGCCCCCTGGGTAGCGGGGACGGGGAGCTGTTTTTT.

The rearrangement links TRBV6-5 to TRBJ1-3, with D hard to call. There are 14 residues in the CDR3. The V gene lost 8 bases and the J gene lost 4 bases, with 15 bases spanning the gap. The germline CDR1 and CDR2 sequences are MNHEY and SVGAGI. As DNA, the CDR3 is TGTGCCAGCGGTTCCCGGGGTGGCGGAAACACCATATATTTT. Protein: CASGSRGGGNTIYF.

The genes are TRBV7-3 and TRBJ2-3; 9 positions match TRBD2. This CDR3 is built from 14 residues. CDR1 and CDR2 from the germline V gene are SGHTA and FQGTGA. The V and J ends lost 5 bases and 6 bases, in that order; junction bases with no gene match: 6. CDR3 sequence reads: CASSPVAGADTQYF. The CDR3 region has the DNA TGTGCCAGCAGCCCGGTAGCGGGAGCCGATACGCAGTATTTT.

This chain connects TRBV7-6 to TRBJ2-7, with no clear D. Germline loops: CDR1 SGHVS, CDR2 FNYEAQ. This CDR3 has 12 residues. V was cut by 5 bases and J by 4 bases, with 9 bases left in between. CDR3 in amino acids: CASSRSPYEQYF. CDR3 bases: TGTGCCAGCAGCCGAAGCCCTTACGAGCAGTACTTC.

The chain carries TRBV5-8 and TRBJ2-1, with 9 bases fitting TRBD2. The J segment lost 5 bases and the V segment lost 0 bases, leaving 6 bases of the junction unmatched. CDR3 size: 16 residues. From germline, CDR1 is SGHTS and CDR2 YDEGEE. CDR3 in amino acids: CASSLVGTSRDNEQFF. The CDR3 DNA is TGTGCCAGCAGCTTGGTGGGGACTAGCCGAGACAATGAGCAGTTCTTC.

The V gene is TRBV7-8, the J gene TRBJ1-3, with D tentatively TRBD1 (5 bases). Germline loops: CDR1 SGHVS, CDR2 FQNEAQ. Trimming took off 3 bases at V and 0 bases at J, with 12 bases between the two ends. This CDR3 spans 16 amino acids. Written as DNA, the CDR3 is TGTGCCAGCAGCTTCTCAGGGATGATCTCTGGAAACACCATATATTTT. Translation: CASSFSGMISGNTIYF.

The J gene is TRBJ2-5, the V gene TRBV2, with 11 positions matching TRBD2. The CDR3 spans 15 residues. The trim removed 5 bases at V and 5 bases at J, leaving 7 bases unmatched. CDR1 is SNHLY and CDR2 is FYNNEI in the germline V gene. Here the CDR3 DNA reads TGTGCCAGCAGTTTACGACTAGCGGGATGGGAGACCCAGTACTTC. This translates into CASSLRLAGWETQYF.

The CDR3 DNA sequence: TGCGCCAGCAGCTTGGTTCGGGCAGGGGATAGCTATGGCTACACCTTC. As protein: CASSLVRAGDSYGYTF. The genes are TRBV5-1 and TRBJ1-2, with D maybe TRBD1 (6 bases). V lost 0 bases and J lost 4, with 16 bases in between. Germline V gene sequence: CDR1 SGHRS, CDR2 YFSETQ. The CDR3 has 16 residues. The entire variable domain, with the rest obtained from reference TRBV5-1 and TRBJ1-2, is as follows: KAGVTQTPRYLIKTRGQQVTLSCSPISGHRSVSWYQQTPGQGLQFLFEYFSETQRNKGNFPGRFSGRQFSNSRSEMNVSTLELGDSALYLCASSLVRAGDSYGYTFGSGTRLTVV.

The J gene is TRBJ2-6, the V gene TRBV9; D tentatively fits TRBD1 or TRBD2 (5 bases each). CDR3 length equals 16 residues. Germline CDR1 SGDLS, CDR2 YYNGEE. Trimming cost V 5 bases and J 0 bases, with 12 bases left between them. This CDR3 reads CASRSGRHSGANVLTF. The DNA for the CDR3 is TGTGCCAGCAGGTCGGGACGGCACTCTGGGGCCAACGTCCTGACTTTC.

V usage is TRBV7-9 and J usage is TRBJ1-3; 8 bases align to TRBD1. The CDR3 is 16 amino acids. V gave up 0 bases and J gave up 7 bases; unmatched junction bases: 8. From germline, CDR1 is SEHNR and CDR2 FQNEAQ (reference sequence). The CDR3 coding sequence is TGTGCCAGCAGCTTAGCGCTGCCAGGGGGCAGGAACACCATATATTTT. It encodes CASSLALPGGRNTIYF. The whole variable domain, filled in from reference TRBV7-9 and TRBJ1-3, reads DTGVSQNPRHKITKRGQNVTFRCDPISEHNRLYWYRQTLGQGPEFLTYFQNEAQLEKSRLLSDRFSAERPKGSFSTLEIQRTEQGDSAMYLCASSLALPGGRNTIYFGEGSWLTVV.